Below are 25 T cell receptor beta chains sequenced from a single sample in a study of blood T cell repertoires in COVID-19. The data were produced by immunoSEQ multiplex PCR, yet TCRdb's version contains in-frame clones alone and is incomplete. The table shows hundreds of thousands of clones, with more than 75% occurring only once. Sequenced input: PBMCs or T cells enriched from blood (not recorded which). The receptors shown here come from a woman aged 55-69 years in a cohort exposed to, infected with or recovered from COVID-19 (not recorded which).

V and J are TRBV11-2 and TRBJ2-1; 8 nucleotides align to TRBD1. V lost 5 bases, J lost 1 base, and 4 bases stayed unmatched. Germline values: CDR1 SGHAT, CDR2 FQNNGV. The CDR3 spans 15 residues. This chain's CDR3 is CASSPDRGSYNEQFF. The CDR3 nucleotides read TGTGCCAGCAGCCCAGACAGGGGTTCCTACAATGAGCAGTTCTTC.

V usage is TRBV7-2 and J usage is TRBJ2-2; no firm D call. The V end was cut by 4 bases, the J end by 8 bases, with 5 bases between. There are 11 residues in the CDR3. Germline V lookup: CDR1 SGHTA, CDR2 FQGNSA. CDR3 region: CASSYRGELFF. DNA for the CDR3: TGTGCCAGCAGCTACCGGGGGGAGCTGTTTTTT.

The chain employs TRBV5-1 and TRBJ2-5; D may be TRBD1 (6 bases). V lost 0 bases and J 2 bases, leaving 8 bases between the germline ends. Germline loops: CDR1 SGHRS, CDR2 YFSETQ. The CDR3 covers 14 residues. In nucleotides, the CDR3 is TGCGCCAGCAGCTTGGTGGACAGTCAAGAGACCCAGTACTTC. Protein product: CASSLVDSQETQYF.

Of note for this clone: The sample carries other DNA sequences with the same CDR3. The rearrangement uses TRBV7-9 and TRBJ1-2; unclear D gene. This CDR3 has 13 residues. Germline-derived CDR1 and CDR2 are SEHNR and FQNEAQ (reference sequence). V was trimmed by 5 bases and J by 2 bases, leaving 9 bases between them. Here the CDR3 reads CASSPQANYGYTF. The CDR3 DNA is TGTGCCAGCAGCCCTCAGGCAAACTATGGCTACACCTTC.

The chain links TRBV5-1 to TRBJ2-1; 8 bases are a match to TRBD1. Per the germline V gene, CDR1 is SGHRS and CDR2 is YFSETQ. J gave up 10 bases and V 0 bases, and 6 bases lay outside the gene matches. The length of the CDR3 is 14 residues. CDR3 region: CASSLGTGTLEQFF. For the CDR3, the DNA is TGCGCCAGCAGCTTGGGGACAGGGACTCTAGAGCAGTTCTTC.

In its sample, this clone was seen once. The rearrangement uses TRBV3-1 (or the pseudogene TRBV3-2) and TRBJ2-7, with unresolved D. The CDR3 loop spans 12 amino acids. The V and J ends lost 1 base and 3 bases respectively, with 4 bases between them. Germline loops: CDR1 LGHDT, CDR2 YNNKEL (reference sequence). The chain's CDR3 is CASSQAHYEQYF. As DNA, the CDR3 is TGTGCCAGCAGCCAAGCCCACTACGAGCAGTACTTC.

The chain couples TRBV19 to TRBJ2-5; D may be TRBD1 (6 bases). V lost 1 base and J lost 5, with 17 bases in between. CDR1 is LNHDA, CDR2 SQIVND, per germline (reference sequence). The CDR3 is made up of 16 amino acids. CDR3 amino acids: CASSIGAGAPSETQYF. The CDR3 DNA is TGTGCCAGTAGTATAGGGGCAGGGGCCCCAAGTGAGACCCAGTACTTC.

The rearrangement links TRBV5-1 to TRBJ2-3; the match to TRBD1 covers 8 bases. The V and J ends lost 9 bases and 1 base, in that order; junction bases with no gene match: 7. Germline CDR1 reads SGHRS; CDR2 reads YFSETQ. CDR3 length: 14 residues. The CDR3 protein is CATKPGQGTDTQYF. CDR3 DNA: TGCGCCACCAAACCGGGACAGGGCACAGATACGCAGTATTTT.

The chain links TRBV5-8 to TRBJ1-2, with D possibly being TRBD1 (5 bases). Germline CDR1 reads SGHTS; CDR2 reads YDEGEE. Trimming stripped 4 bases from V and 5 bases from J, with 18 bases between. The CDR3 runs to 15 residues. As DNA, the CDR3 is TGTGCCAGCAGCCCGATGCGGGGGAGTAGGTATGGCTACACCTTC. Protein: CASSPMRGSRYGYTF.

This chain uses TRBV7-8 with TRBJ1-1, with 12 bases lining up with TRBD1. V shed 5 bases, J shed 1 base, and the junction held 11 bases outside the gene matches. This CDR3 has 18 residues. Looked up from germline, CDR1 is SGHVS and CDR2 is FQNEAQ. The CDR3, as DNA: TGTGCCAGCAGCAAGGGACAGGGGGCGGTAATTGGGAACACTGAAGCTTTCTTT. Protein product: CASSKGQGAVIGNTEAFF.

V gene TRBV30 combines with J gene TRBJ2-1; TRBD2 matches 9 bases. Germline assignment: CDR1 GTSNPN and CDR2 SVGIG (reference sequence). J lost 6 bases, V lost 3 bases, and 9 bases had no gene match. This CDR3 contains 15 residues. CDR3 DNA: TGTGCCTGGAGCCCTCCGGGACTAGCCTTCAATGAGCAGTTCTTC. Translating it yields CAWSPPGLAFNEQFF.

Of note for this clone: The same CDR3 arises from other DNA sequences in this sample as well. The J gene is TRBJ2-7, the V gene TRBV7-9; no clear D. Germline V gene sequence: CDR1 SEHNR, CDR2 FQNEAQ (reference sequence). This CDR3 has 13 amino acids. Trimming stripped 1 base from V and 0 bases from J, with 4 bases between. CDR3 region: CASSLGLSYEQYF. The CDR3 DNA sequence: TGTGCCAGCAGCTTAGGGCTCTCCTACGAGCAGTACTTC.

A few counts support this clone. The chain combines TRBV4-1 with TRBJ2-5; tentative D call: TRBD1 (6 bases). The germline V gene has CDR1 MGHRA and CDR2 YSYEKL. The CDR3 contains 15 residues. V was cut by 4 bases and J by 4 bases, with 16 bases left in between. CDR3 nucleotides: TGCGCCAGCAGCCTAACACAGGGAAGGGGAGAGACCCAGTACTTC. The encoded protein is CASSLTQGRGETQYF.

The chain recombines TRBV5-4 with TRBJ2-1; 8 bases are a match to TRBD2. CDR1 is SGHNT, CDR2 YYREEE, per germline (reference sequence). The CDR3 runs to 14 residues. V lost 4 bases to trimming and J lost 6 bases; unmatched junction nucleotides: 6. The CDR3 reads CASSPSGTSNEQFF. Here the CDR3 DNA reads TGTGCCAGCAGCCCGTCCGGGACTAGCAATGAGCAGTTCTTC.

The V call is TRBV19, the J call TRBJ2-5, with TRBD1 matching over 9 bases. With 6 bases clipped from V and 5 bases from J, the junction kept 10 bases outside the gene matches. Germline V gene lookup returns CDR1 LNHDA and CDR2 SQIVND (reference sequence). CDR3 length equals 15 residues. The CDR3 DNA sequence: TGTGCCAGTAGGCCTAGGGGGACAGGGTACGAGACCCAGTACTTC. Amino acid sequence: CASRPRGTGYETQYF.

The chain combines TRBV18 with TRBJ2-1; TRBD1 aligns across 8 bases. Germline V gene lookup returns CDR1 KGHSH and CDR2 LQKENI. The CDR3 sequence is 16 residues long. J lost 7 bases, V lost 5 bases, and 13 bases had no gene match. The CDR3 DNA follows: TGTGCCAGCTCAGACGACAGGGGATGGGCTTTGAATGAGCAGTTCTTC. It encodes CASSDDRGWALNEQFF.

This clone was picked up a small number of times. This sequence joins TRBV6-5 and TRBJ2-7; 11 positions match TRBD2. This CDR3 contains 15 residues. The ends lost 7 bases at V and 5 bases at J; junction bases unmatched: 10. Germline CDR1 is MNHEY and CDR2 is SVGAGI. CDR3 sequence reads: CASKELAGVINEQYF. The CDR3 bases are TGTGCCAGCAAGGAACTAGCGGGAGTCATCAACGAGCAGTACTTC.

This rearrangement joins TRBV20-1 to TRBJ2-2; D is uncertain. The CDR3 totals 13 residues. The germline V gene has CDR1 DFQATT and CDR2 SNEGSKA (reference sequence). Trimming cost V 3 bases and J 0 bases, with 5 bases left between them. CDR3 in DNA: TGCAGTGCTAGTCCTACGAACACCGGGGAGCTGTTTTTT. Amino acid sequence: CSASPTNTGELFF.

The V and J genes are TRBV11-2 and TRBJ2-6; 7 bases fit TRBD1. Germline CDR1 and CDR2: SGHAT and FQNNGV. The CDR3 has 17 residues. V shed 1 base, J shed 0 bases, and the junction held 3 bases outside the gene matches. In DNA form, the CDR3 reads TGTGCCAGCAGCTTAGTGAGGGACAGCTCTGGGGCCAACGTCCTGACTTTC. This translates into CASSLVRDSSGANVLTF.

A single count supports this clone. This chain's CDR3 is CASRTSGMPGELFF. The CDR3, as DNA: TGTGCCAGCAGGACTAGCGGGATGCCCGGGGAGCTGTTTTTT. V usage is TRBV3-1 (or the pseudogene TRBV3-2) and J usage is TRBJ2-2; 11 nucleotides align to TRBD2. In germline, CDR1 is LGHDT, CDR2 YNNKEL (reference sequence). V was clipped by 6 bases and J by 6 bases; unmatched bases: 3. The CDR3 runs 14 residues.

The genes are TRBV5-1 and TRBJ1-5; 9 nucleotides match TRBD1. V dropped 4 bases and J dropped 7; count of bases not matched to a gene: 9. The CDR3 runs 15 residues. Germline V gene lookup returns CDR1 SGHRS and CDR2 YFSETQ. CDR3: CASSVTGGAGQPQHF. As DNA, the CDR3 is TGCGCCAGCAGCGTCACAGGGGGCGCGGGGCAGCCCCAGCATTTT.

The chain employs TRBV6-4 and TRBJ2-1; 9 nucleotides align to TRBD1. The V gene end was trimmed by 6 bases and the J gene end by 7 bases; junction bases not matched to a gene: 13. CDR3 length equals 16 residues. CDR1 MRHNA and CDR2 SNTAGT come from the germline V gene. The CDR3 loop is CASSPEQGALRNEQFF. Here the CDR3 DNA reads TGTGCCAGCAGCCCAGAACAGGGGGCGTTAAGAAATGAGCAGTTCTTC.

Only a few counts were recorded for this clone. This rearrangement joins TRBV19 to TRBJ1-1, with TRBD1 matching 8 bases. V gave up 1 base and J gave up 1 base; unmatched junction bases: 5. CDR3 length equals 16 residues. Per germline, CDR1 LNHDA and CDR2 SQIVND (reference sequence). CDR3 sequence reads: CASSIVVRGQNTEAFF. CDR3 sequence (DNA): TGTGCCAGTAGTATAGTAGTCAGGGGGCAGAACACTGAAGCTTTCTTT.

This chain connects TRBV24-1 to TRBJ2-1; 10 bases match TRBD2. Unmatched junction bases numbered 19, after V lost 5 bases and J lost 4 bases. Germline loops: CDR1 KGHDR, CDR2 SFDVKD. The CDR3 sequence is 20 residues long. For the CDR3, the DNA is TGTGCCACCAGTGGCCTACTAAGGGCCCTTACTAGCGGGAAATACAATGAGCAGTTCTTC. Protein: CATSGLLRALTSGKYNEQFF.

The chain links TRBV6-1 to TRBJ1-2, with a weak D call TRBD1 (6 bases). This CDR3 spans 15 amino acids. The germline V and J ends were trimmed by 2 bases and 3 bases, with 13 bases remaining between them. The V gene's germline CDR1 is MNHNS and CDR2 SASEGT. CDR3 in amino acids: CASSEPGTTHYGYTF. The DNA for the CDR3 is TGTGCCAGCAGTGAACCCGGGACAACACACTATGGCTACACCTTC.